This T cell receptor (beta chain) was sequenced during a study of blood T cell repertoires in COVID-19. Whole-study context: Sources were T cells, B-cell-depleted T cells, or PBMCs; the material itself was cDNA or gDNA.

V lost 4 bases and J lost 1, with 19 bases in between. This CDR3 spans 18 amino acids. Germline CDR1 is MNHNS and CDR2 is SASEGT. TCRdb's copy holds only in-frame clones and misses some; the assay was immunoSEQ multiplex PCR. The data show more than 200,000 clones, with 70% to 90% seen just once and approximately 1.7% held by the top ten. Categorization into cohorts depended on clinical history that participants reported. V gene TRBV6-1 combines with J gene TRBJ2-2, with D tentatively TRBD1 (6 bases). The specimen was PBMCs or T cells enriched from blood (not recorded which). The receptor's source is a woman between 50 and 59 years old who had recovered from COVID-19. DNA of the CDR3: TGTGCCAGCAGTGCCCCCCGGGACAACCCCGTGAACACCGGGGAGCTGTTTTTT. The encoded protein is CASSAPRDNPVNTGELFF.